The clone carrying this TCR beta chain was counted a single time. Antigen: not known. As for treatment: about 20 received Ad26.COV2.S at low or high dose, single or two shots; roughly five received placebo; per-sample allocation not given. Samples came from day 63 after the first vaccine or placebo injection. These data are taken from a study of Ad26.COV2.S vaccination and SARS-CoV-2 variants. Points from the study as a whole: TCR breadth and depth estimates may have understated total T cell responses. Spike-specific TCR breadth was greater after Ad26.COV2.S than placebo.

TCRdb's table, derived via immunoSEQ multiplex PCR, lists solely in-frame clones and lacks some. The table includes some 410,000 clones, roughly 90% detected once. Germline V gives CDR1 SGHTA, CDR2 FQGNSA. Trimming stripped 1 base from V and 3 bases from J, with 13 bases between. This CDR3 comprises 15 residues. The chain combines TRBV7-2 with TRBJ2-7; D is uncertain. This clonotype was sampled from a person aged 18 to 59 who received the Ad26.COV2.S COVID-19 vaccine or a placebo. Material: peripheral blood, obtained in a trial of Ad26.COV2.S vaccine versus placebo. The CDR3 bases are TGTGCCAGCAGCTTAGGGGGTTCTCGAAACTACGAGCAGTACTTC. This translates into CASSLGGSRNYEQYF.